This T cell receptor (beta chain) is drawn from a study of blood T cell repertoires in COVID-19. On the study more broadly: Acute and convalescent COVID-19 samples came from the United States, Italy and Spain.

From germline, CDR1 is SGDLS and CDR2 YYNGEE. The CDR3 extends over 15 amino acids. The junction had 8 bases not matched to a gene; V was cut back by 4 bases and J by 2 bases. Original methodology: For nucleated cells, counts were estimated from reference gene primer amplification. TCRdb's table, derived via immunoSEQ multiplex PCR, lists solely in-frame clones and lacks some. The D gene and trimming were derived from the DNA, and the V and J assignments and clone size from that table. The sample records about 120,000 clones, more than 80% being singletons. The specimen sequenced was peripheral blood. This TCR derives from a human donor in a cohort sampled during active COVID-19. The chain combines TRBV9 with TRBJ2-7; 8 nucleotides line up with TRBD1. CDR3 coding DNA: TGTGCCAGCAGCCCCCAGGTGACAGGGGCCTACGAGCAGTACTTC. Amino acid sequence: CASSPQVTGAYEQYF.